This entry is about one TCR beta chain. As yet, its antigen is unknown. 13 Jbeta primers and 60 Vbeta primers were used for the PCR. Produced via immunoSEQ multiplex PCR; TCRdb's table is partial and in-frame only. The sample has about 160,000 clones, around 78% seen once. These data belong to a study of cytomegalovirus exposure and HLA in healthy donors. Study background: There were 350 to 400 genotyped donors. Of these, 81% fell in the genetic ancestry cluster associated with self-reported Caucasian donors. Whole-study findings and limits: Researchers reported that three CMV-associated chains were confirmed in vitro as CMV antigen-specific.

This CDR3 is 11 amino acids long. Trimming pared 6 bases from V and 3 bases from J, leaving 5 bases between. The germline V gene encodes CDR1 MGHDK and CDR2 SYGVNS. What was sequenced was PBMCs. This receptor was obtained from a middle-aged man in good health and CMV-seronegative. This chain joins TRBV25-1 and TRBJ2-5; D is uncertain. Here the CDR3 reads CASSREETQYF. The CDR3 DNA reads TGTGCCAGCAGCCGAGAAGAGACCCAGTACTTC.